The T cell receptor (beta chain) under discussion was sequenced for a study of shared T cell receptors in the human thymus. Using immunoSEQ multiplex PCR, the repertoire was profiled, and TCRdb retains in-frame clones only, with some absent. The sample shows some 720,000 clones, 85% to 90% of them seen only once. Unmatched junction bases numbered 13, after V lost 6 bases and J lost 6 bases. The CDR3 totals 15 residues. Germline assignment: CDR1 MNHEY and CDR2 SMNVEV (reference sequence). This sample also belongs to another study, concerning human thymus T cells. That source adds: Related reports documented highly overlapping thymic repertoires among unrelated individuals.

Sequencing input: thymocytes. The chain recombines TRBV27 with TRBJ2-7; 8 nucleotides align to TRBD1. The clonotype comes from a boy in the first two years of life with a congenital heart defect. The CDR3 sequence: CASSLSPGQASEQYF. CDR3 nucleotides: TGTGCCAGCAGCCTAAGCCCGGGACAGGCCTCCGAGCAGTACTTC.